These T cell receptor beta chains were read from a single sample in a study of T cells in Graves' hyperthyroidism and ophthalmopathy. TCRdb fed the multiplex PCR reads into MiXCR, producing one record per CDR3 protein. The table has hundreds of thousands of distinct CDR3 sequences, over 12% seen once. Sequencing input: blood. The receptor set was obtained from a man aged 50-59 years with Graves' ophthalmopathy. Each CDR3 is given with its conserved first and last residue. The D gene is left open where the match is weak. Not every row has a clone size; where given, it reads once, few, many or a size class.

d_call	v_call	j_call	clone_size	cdr3_aa	cdr3_nt
NA	TRBV7-6	TRBJ1-1	few	CASSLARTGSGSEAFF	TGTGCCAGCAGCTTAGCGCGTACAGGCAGCGGGTCTGAAGCTTTCTTT
NA	TRBV12-3/TRBV12-4	TRBJ1-1	many	CASSSVDRNTEAFF	TGTGCCAGCAGTTCCGTCGACAGGAACACTGAAGCTTTCTTT
TRBD2	TRBV5-1	TRBJ2-2	many	CASSFLTSGSRTGELFF	TGCGCCAGCAGCTTCCTTACTAGCGGGAGTCGTACCGGGGAGCTGTTTTTT
TRBD1	TRBV4-2	TRBJ1-1	many	CASSQETGGINTEAFF	TGTGCCAGCAGCCAAGAAACAGGGGGCATCAACACTGAAGCTTTCTTT
NA	TRBV18	TRBJ2-7	NA	CASSPAGTSFSYEQYF	TGTGCCAGCTCACCAGCTGGGACTTCATTCTCCTACGAGCAGTACTTC
NA	TRBV9	TRBJ2-2	few	CASAPLQTNTGELFF	TGTGCCAGCGCGCCATTGCAGACGAACACCGGGGAGCTGTTTTTT
NA	TRBV4-1	TRBJ2-5	few	CASSQLQRREMETQYF	TGTGCCAGCAGCCAACTCCAGAGGAGGGAGATGGAGACCCAGTACTTC
TRBD1	TRBV6-1	TRBJ1-1	few	CASRKQGATLNTEAFF	TGTGCCAGCAGGAAACAGGGGGCGACCCTGAACACTGAAGCTTTCTTT
NA	TRBV7-2	TRBJ2-5	many	CASSLDRVQTQYF	TGTGCCAGCAGCTTAGACAGGGTCCAGACCCAGTACTTC
NA	TRBV30	TRBJ1-6	NA	CATATGRNSPLHF	TGTGCCACCGCGACGGGACGCAATTCACCCCTCCACTTT
NA	TRBV24-1	TRBJ2-7	many	CATSDSAQGGGYEQYF	TGTGCCACCAGTGACTCCGCACAGGGCGGGGGCTACGAGCAGTACTTC
TRBD2	TRBV15	TRBJ2-1	NA	CATSITASGIGEQFF	TGTGCCACCAGCATAACGGCTAGCGGGATTGGTGAGCAGTTCTTC
NA	TRBV19	TRBJ1-6	NA	CASSVVGPSPLHF	TGTGCCAGTAGCGTCGTAGGGCCCTCACCCCTCCACTTT
TRBD1	TRBV11-3	TRBJ2-7	many	CASSLAGQVPSEQYF	TGTGCCAGCAGCTTAGCGGGACAGGTCCCCTCCGAGCAGTACTTC
NA	TRBV7-9	TRBJ2-2	few	CASSLGGRSGELFF	TGTGCCAGCAGCTTAGGGGGGCGATCCGGGGAGCTGTTTTTT
NA	TRBV7-9	TRBJ2-5	many	CASSLVPRQETQYF	TGTGCCAGCAGCTTAGTTCCCAGGCAAGAGACCCAGTACTTC
NA	TRBV20-1	TRBJ2-7	many	CSARGAGVPLYEQYF	TGCAGTGCTAGGGGGGCGGGAGTCCCTCTCTACGAGCAGTACTTC
NA	TRBV9	TRBJ2-5	NA	CASSAGDLAQYF	TGTGCCAGCAGTGCCGGTGACCTGGCCCAGTACTTC
TRBD1	TRBV18	TRBJ1-2	NA	CASSPGQGAGGYTF	TGTGCCAGCTCCCCGGGACAGGGGGCTGGTGGCTACACCTTC
NA	TRBV3-1	TRBJ1-4	many	CASSQEPEKLFF	TGTGCCAGCAGCCAAGAACCCGAAAAACTGTTTTTT
NA	TRBV11-3	TRBJ2-1	NA	CASSTHLRGEQFF	TGTGCCAGCAGCACCCACCTGCGGGGTGAGCAGTTCTTC
NA	TRBV6-2/TRBV6-3	TRBJ1-5	NA	CASSPQARLAQHF	TGTGCCAGCAGTCCCCAAGCCCGACTCGCCCAGCATTTT
NA	TRBV5-5	TRBJ1-1	many	CASSFGTPNTEAFF	TGTGCCAGCAGCTTTGGGACCCCGAACACTGAAGCTTTCTTT
TRBD2	TRBV12-3/TRBV12-4	TRBJ2-2	many	CASSSSSGRGNTGELFF	TGTGCCAGCAGTTCATCTAGCGGGAGGGGAAACACCGGGGAGCTGTTTTTT
TRBD1	TRBV5-4	TRBJ1-2	NA	CASSQTGVKNGYTF	TGTGCCAGCAGCCAGACAGGGGTAAAGAATGGCTACACCTTC
TRBD2	TRBV18	TRBJ2-7	many	CASSPASGSSYEQYF	TGTGCCAGCTCACCGGCTAGCGGGAGCTCCTACGAGCAGTACTTC
NA	TRBV5-1	TRBJ2-3	NA	CASSLGQAGTQYF	TGCGCCAGCAGCTTGGGGCAGGCCGGTACGCAGTATTTT
TRBD1	TRBV10-1	TRBJ2-7	many	CASQGDRDRGRLDYEQYF	TGCGCCAGCCAAGGGGACCGGGACAGGGGTAGACTAGACTACGAGCAGTACTTC
NA	TRBV19	TRBJ1-5	NA	CASSIGGHLSQPQHF	TGTGCCAGTAGTATAGGAGGGCACCTCAGTCAGCCCCAGCATTTT
TRBD2	TRBV4-1	TRBJ2-1	many	CASSSRGGSSYNEQFF	TGCGCCAGCAGCTCGAGAGGCGGGAGCTCCTACAATGAGCAGTTCTTC
TRBD1	TRBV3-1	TRBJ2-7	NA	CASSRGTGRYEQYF	TGTGCCAGCAGCAGAGGGACAGGGAGGTACGAGCAGTACTTC
NA	TRBV9	TRBJ1-1	NA	CASSVIGVRGTEAFF	TGTGCCAGCAGCGTAATAGGGGTTCGAGGCACTGAAGCTTTCTTT
NA	TRBV28	TRBJ1-5	many	CASSLPAQPQHF	TGTGCCAGCAGTTTACCAGCGCAGCCCCAGCATTTT
NA	TRBV18	TRBJ2-3	few	CASSTTGEGTDTQYF	TGTGCCAGCTCAACTACGGGAGAGGGGACAGATACGCAGTATTTT
NA	TRBV6-1	TRBJ2-1	many	CASSSFRSGNEQFF	TGTGCCAGCAGTTCATTTAGATCAGGCAATGAGCAGTTCTTC
TRBD2	TRBV5-1	TRBJ2-1	many	CASSPSGRVDVNEQFF	TGCGCCAGCAGCCCTAGCGGGAGGGTCGATGTCAATGAGCAGTTCTTC
TRBD2	TRBV15	TRBJ2-3	many	CATSTWVGRAGDPTDTQYF	TGTGCCACCAGCACGTGGGTCGGTAGGGCGGGAGACCCCACAGATACGCAGTATTTT
NA	TRBV3-1	TRBJ2-1	many	CASSQAGAAVTYNEQFF	TGTGCCAGCAGCCAAGCGGGTGCCGCGGTCACCTACAATGAGCAGTTCTTC
NA	TRBV2	TRBJ2-1	many	CASISRATYNEQFF	TGTGCCAGCATTTCAAGGGCCACCTACAATGAGCAGTTCTTC
TRBD2	TRBV27	TRBJ2-1	many	CATKPGLAGVLSYNEQFF	TGTGCCACCAAACCTGGACTAGCGGGAGTTTTGTCCTACAATGAGCAGTTCTTC
NA	TRBV18	TRBJ2-3	many	CASSPQGDTQYF	TGTGCCAGCTCACCACAGGGTGATACGCAGTATTTT
NA	TRBV12-3/TRBV12-4	TRBJ1-1	NA	CASSLVEGGEAFF	TGTGCCAGCAGTTTGGTTGAGGGGGGTGAAGCTTTCTTT
NA	TRBV6-6	TRBJ2-1	few	CASSYTTSNEQFF	TGTGCCAGCAGTTACACGACCTCGAATGAGCAGTTCTTC
TRBD1	TRBV20-1	TRBJ1-5	NA	CSARGQGEGQPQHF	TGCAGTGCCAGAGGACAGGGTGAAGGACAGCCCCAGCATTTT
TRBD2	TRBV27	TRBJ2-5	NA	CASSLKLAGAIETQYF	TGTGCCAGCAGTCTAAAACTAGCGGGAGCTATAGAGACCCAGTACTTC
TRBD2	TRBV6-2/TRBV6-3	TRBJ2-2	NA	CASSYSLAGDTGELFF	TGTGCCAGCAGTTACTCCCTAGCGGGAGACACCGGGGAGCTGTTTTTT
NA	TRBV6-2/TRBV6-3	TRBJ1-1	few	CASSVTGTPAFF	TGTGCCAGCAGTGTTACCGGGACCCCGGCTTTCTTT
NA	TRBV5-1	TRBJ2-1	many	CASSLNGGAGNEQFF	TGCGCCAGCAGCTTGAACGGCGGGGCGGGGAATGAGCAGTTCTTC
TRBD2	TRBV20-1	TRBJ2-5	few	CSAELSGRAETQYF	TGCAGTGCCGAGTTGAGCGGGAGGGCAGAGACCCAGTACTTC
NA	TRBV3-1	TRBJ2-1	few	CASSQDDFGQYNEQFF	TGTGCCAGCAGCCAAGATGATTTTGGACAATACAATGAGCAGTTCTTC
NA	TRBV3-1	TRBJ2-3	many	CASSPSRGDTQYF	TGTGCCAGCAGCCCCTCACGGGGAGATACGCAGTATTTT
NA	TRBV29-1	TRBJ2-7	NA	CSGRTSTYEQYF	TGCAGCGGGAGGACAAGTACCTACGAGCAGTACTTC